Listed below are T cell receptor beta chains from one sample, sequenced in a study of T cells in Graves' hyperthyroidism and ophthalmopathy. Via MiXCR, TCRdb re-called the multiplex PCR reads, giving one row per CDR3 protein. There are about 600,000 distinct CDR3 sequences in the sample; around 14% occur only once, and roughly 7.1% lies in the top ten. The sequencing input was blood. These receptors were obtained from a woman under 30 with Graves' ophthalmopathy. Both conserved end residues are part of each CDR3. The order of the fields is D gene, V gene, clone size, J gene, CDR3 protein, CDR3 DNA. The D gene is left open where the match is weak. The size of a clone is reported for some rows only, either as once, few or many, or as a class for expanded clones.

d_gene: TRBD1; v_gene: TRBV12-3/TRBV12-4; abundance: many; j_gene: TRBJ1-5; CDR3aa: CASSQGQGGVQPQHF; CDR3nt: TGTGCCAGCAGCCAAGGACAGGGTGGGGTTCAGCCCCAGCATTTT
d_gene: TRBD2; v_gene: TRBV18; abundance: few; j_gene: TRBJ2-1; CDR3aa: CASSPLAESSYNEQFF; CDR3nt: TGTGCCAGCTCACCGCTAGCGGAGAGCTCCTACAATGAGCAGTTCTTC
d_gene: TRBD2; v_gene: TRBV27; abundance: few; j_gene: TRBJ2-5; CDR3aa: CASSRLPSGNQETQYF; CDR3nt: TGTGCCAGTTCACGGCTCCCTAGCGGAAACCAAGAGACCCAGTACTTC
d_gene: NA; v_gene: TRBV9; abundance: NA; j_gene: TRBJ1-2; CDR3aa: CASSVGGGSPPPNYGYTF; CDR3nt: TGTGCCAGCAGCGTAGGTGGGGGCTCTCCCCCACCAAACTATGGCTACACCTTC
d_gene: TRBD1; v_gene: TRBV24-1; abundance: many; j_gene: TRBJ2-5; CDR3aa: CATSDSRGLKTQYF; CDR3nt: TGTGCCACCAGTGACTCAAGGGGGCTGAAGACCCAGTACTTC
d_gene: NA; v_gene: TRBV2; abundance: many; j_gene: TRBJ1-5; CDR3aa: CASSPRPNQPQHF; CDR3nt: TGTGCCAGCAGCCCCAGGCCCAATCAGCCCCAGCATTTT
d_gene: NA; v_gene: TRBV20-1; abundance: NA; j_gene: TRBJ1-1; CDR3aa: CSARDPEQKNTEAFF; CDR3nt: TGCAGTGCTAGAGATCCCGAACAGAAGAACACTGAAGCTTTCTTT
d_gene: NA; v_gene: TRBV4-2; abundance: few; j_gene: TRBJ1-6; CDR3aa: CASSPDNSPLHF; CDR3nt: TGTGCCAGCAGCCCGGATAATTCACCCCTCCACTTT
d_gene: NA; v_gene: TRBV25-1; abundance: few; j_gene: TRBJ1-5; CDR3aa: CASGGGGINQPQHF; CDR3nt: TGTGCCAGCGGGGGGGGGGGCATTAATCAGCCCCAGCATTTT
d_gene: TRBD1; v_gene: TRBV24-1; abundance: few; j_gene: TRBJ1-1; CDR3aa: CATSDWADRGRVGNTEAFF; CDR3nt: TGTGCCACCAGTGATTGGGCGGACAGGGGGCGGGTTGGGAACACTGAAGCTTTCTTT
d_gene: TRBD1; v_gene: TRBV20-1; abundance: many; j_gene: TRBJ2-1; CDR3aa: CSARAYLRDRGRNEQFF; CDR3nt: TGCAGTGCTAGAGCCTACCTACGGGACAGGGGCAGGAATGAGCAGTTCTTC
d_gene: TRBD1; v_gene: TRBV11-2; abundance: many; j_gene: TRBJ1-5; CDR3aa: CASSYLTGRSNQPQHF; CDR3nt: TGTGCCAGCAGCTACCTGACAGGGAGAAGCAATCAGCCCCAGCATTTT
d_gene: TRBD1; v_gene: TRBV30; abundance: many; j_gene: TRBJ2-7; CDR3aa: CAWSSGQGADEQYF; CDR3nt: TGTGCCTGGAGTTCGGGTCAGGGGGCGGACGAGCAGTACTTC
d_gene: TRBD2; v_gene: TRBV20-1; abundance: few; j_gene: TRBJ2-1; CDR3aa: CSARDGRLAGDEQFF; CDR3nt: TGCAGTGCTAGAGATGGCCGACTAGCGGGAGATGAGCAGTTCTTC
d_gene: TRBD2; v_gene: TRBV27; abundance: many; j_gene: TRBJ2-1; CDR3aa: CASSLLALAGIYNEQFF; CDR3nt: TGTGCCAGCAGTTTGCTCGCACTAGCGGGAATCTACAATGAGCAGTTCTTC
d_gene: TRBD2; v_gene: TRBV9; abundance: few; j_gene: TRBJ2-4; CDR3aa: CASSPPGLAGVFGNIQYF; CDR3nt: TGTGCCAGCTCACCGCCGGGACTAGCGGGAGTATTTGGGAACATTCAGTACTTC
d_gene: NA; v_gene: TRBV7-2; abundance: many; j_gene: TRBJ2-1; CDR3aa: CASSLGLYEQFF; CDR3nt: TGTGCCAGCAGCTTAGGACTCTATGAGCAGTTCTTC
d_gene: NA; v_gene: TRBV6-2/TRBV6-3; abundance: NA; j_gene: TRBJ2-3; CDR3aa: CASTLSGISTDTQYF; CDR3nt: TGTGCCAGCACCCTTAGCGGAATTAGCACAGATACGCAGTATTTT
d_gene: TRBD1; v_gene: TRBV12-3/TRBV12-4; abundance: many; j_gene: TRBJ1-5; CDR3aa: CASSFSTGRAWPQHF; CDR3nt: TGTGCCAGCAGTTTCTCGACAGGGCGCGCCTGGCCCCAGCATTTT
d_gene: NA; v_gene: TRBV28; abundance: many; j_gene: TRBJ2-3; CDR3aa: CASSLIRSHRTDTQYF; CDR3nt: TGTGCCAGCAGTTTAATTAGAAGTCATCGCACAGATACGCAGTATTTT
d_gene: TRBD2; v_gene: TRBV2; abundance: many; j_gene: TRBJ2-1; CDR3aa: CASTEALAGGYNEQFF; CDR3nt: TGTGCCAGCACAGAAGCCCTAGCGGGAGGATACAATGAGCAGTTCTTC
d_gene: TRBD1; v_gene: TRBV12-5; abundance: many; j_gene: TRBJ1-1; CDR3aa: CASGPGQGNTEAFF; CDR3nt: TGTGCTAGTGGTCCCGGACAGGGGAACACTGAAGCTTTCTTT
d_gene: NA; v_gene: TRBV5-1; abundance: many; j_gene: TRBJ1-4; CDR3aa: CASSLAGWEKLFF; CDR3nt: TGCGCCAGCAGCTTGGCAGGTTGGGAAAAACTGTTTTTT
d_gene: TRBD2; v_gene: TRBV25-1; abundance: few; j_gene: TRBJ2-7; CDR3aa: CASSPGLALYEQYF; CDR3nt: TGTGCCAGCAGCCCGGGACTAGCGCTCTACGAGCAGTACTTC
d_gene: NA; v_gene: TRBV6-1; abundance: many; j_gene: TRBJ2-7; CDR3aa: CASSWQDSYEQYF; CDR3nt: TGTGCCAGCAGTTGGCAGGATTCCTACGAGCAGTACTTC
d_gene: NA; v_gene: TRBV12-3/TRBV12-4; abundance: many; j_gene: TRBJ1-3; CDR3aa: CASSLDRGAGNTIYF; CDR3nt: TGTGCCAGCAGTTTAGATAGAGGGGCTGGAAACACCATATATTTT
d_gene: TRBD1; v_gene: TRBV28; abundance: many; j_gene: TRBJ1-2; CDR3aa: CASRKGQGGSYTF; CDR3nt: TGTGCCAGCAGGAAGGGACAGGGCGGGAGCTACACCTTC
d_gene: NA; v_gene: TRBV20-1; abundance: many; j_gene: TRBJ2-4; CDR3aa: CSASSGTPNIQYF; CDR3nt: TGCAGTGCTAGCTCCGGGACACCAAACATTCAGTACTTC
d_gene: NA; v_gene: TRBV5-1; abundance: many; j_gene: TRBJ1-1; CDR3aa: CASSLLGGGLAEAFF; CDR3nt: TGCGCCAGCAGCTTGTTGGGTGGGGGCCTCGCTGAAGCTTTCTTT
d_gene: NA; v_gene: TRBV30; abundance: many; j_gene: TRBJ1-1; CDR3aa: CAWSQTEAFF; CDR3nt: TGTGCCTGGAGTCAAACTGAAGCTTTCTTT
d_gene: NA; v_gene: TRBV14; abundance: many; j_gene: TRBJ2-3; CDR3aa: CASSQDGSYVGTDTQYF; CDR3nt: TGTGCCAGCAGCCAAGACGGTAGCTACGTGGGCACAGATACGCAGTATTTT
d_gene: NA; v_gene: TRBV5-1; abundance: many; j_gene: TRBJ1-1; CDR3aa: CASSTFRSNTEAFF; CDR3nt: TGCGCCAGCAGTACGTTCAGGAGTAACACTGAAGCTTTCTTT
d_gene: NA; v_gene: TRBV15; abundance: many; j_gene: TRBJ2-7; CDR3aa: CATSRETTGLEQYF; CDR3nt: TGTGCCACCAGCAGAGAAACCACAGGGCTTGAGCAGTACTTC
d_gene: TRBD1; v_gene: TRBV7-9; abundance: many; j_gene: TRBJ2-7; CDR3aa: CASSFGDRPEQYF; CDR3nt: TGTGCCAGCAGCTTCGGGGACAGGCCGGAGCAGTACTTC
d_gene: TRBD2; v_gene: TRBV4-1; abundance: many; j_gene: TRBJ2-7; CDR3aa: CASSQDGRLAGASYEQYF; CDR3nt: TGCGCCAGCAGCCAAGATGGCCGGCTAGCGGGAGCCTCCTACGAGCAGTACTTC
d_gene: TRBD1; v_gene: TRBV11-3; abundance: once; j_gene: TRBJ2-7; CDR3aa: CASSFDDRGPYEQYF; CDR3nt: TGTGCCAGCAGCTTCGATGACAGGGGACCCTACGAGCAGTACTTC
d_gene: NA; v_gene: TRBV28; abundance: many; j_gene: TRBJ2-1; CDR3aa: CASSPHLAVGGEQFF; CDR3nt: TGTGCCAGCAGTCCCCACTTGGCTGTCGGAGGTGAGCAGTTCTTC
d_gene: NA; v_gene: TRBV11-2; abundance: many; j_gene: TRBJ2-7; CDR3aa: CASSLTGARYEQYF; CDR3nt: TGTGCCAGCAGCTTAACGGGGGCGCGTTACGAGCAGTACTTC
d_gene: NA; v_gene: TRBV7-9; abundance: NA; j_gene: TRBJ2-7; CDR3aa: CASSFGGGVSGQYF; CDR3nt: TGTGCCAGCAGCTTCGGGGGCGGGGTATCTGGGCAGTACTTC
d_gene: NA; v_gene: TRBV7-6; abundance: many; j_gene: TRBJ1-1; CDR3aa: CASSSLTEAFF; CDR3nt: TGTGCCAGCAGCTCCCTTACTGAAGCTTTCTTT
d_gene: NA; v_gene: TRBV20-1; abundance: many; j_gene: TRBJ2-3; CDR3aa: CSASKEGADTQYF; CDR3nt: TGCAGTGCTAGTAAAGAGGGGGCAGATACGCAGTATTTT
d_gene: NA; v_gene: TRBV10-3; abundance: NA; j_gene: TRBJ2-7; CDR3aa: CAISAGIVLVHYEQYF; CDR3nt: TGTGCCATCAGCGCTGGAATAGTATTGGTACACTACGAGCAGTACTTC
d_gene: NA; v_gene: TRBV4-2; abundance: NA; j_gene: TRBJ1-5; CDR3aa: CASSQERLTGQWSQPQHF; CDR3nt: TGTGCCAGCAGCCAAGAACGACTGACAGGACAGTGGAGCCAGCCCCAGCATTTT
d_gene: TRBD1; v_gene: TRBV6-1; abundance: NA; j_gene: TRBJ1-4; CDR3aa: CASAGTGSGGEKLFF; CDR3nt: TGTGCCAGCGCCGGGACAGGGTCTGGGGGTGAAAAACTGTTTTTT
d_gene: TRBD2; v_gene: TRBV3-1; abundance: few; j_gene: TRBJ2-7; CDR3aa: CASSHGTSRAYEQYF; CDR3nt: TGTGCCAGCAGCCACGGGACTAGCAGGGCCTACGAGCAGTACTTC
d_gene: TRBD1; v_gene: TRBV6-1; abundance: many; j_gene: TRBJ2-7; CDR3aa: CAVKGAAYEQYF; CDR3nt: TGTGCCGTCAAGGGGGCGGCCTACGAGCAGTACTTC
d_gene: TRBD1; v_gene: TRBV11-2; abundance: NA; j_gene: TRBJ1-1; CDR3aa: CASSGTGGINTEAFF; CDR3nt: TGTGCCAGCAGTGGGACAGGGGGAATAAACACTGAAGCTTTCTTT
d_gene: TRBD1; v_gene: TRBV30; abundance: many; j_gene: TRBJ1-1; CDR3aa: CAWWGAGGRNTEAFF; CDR3nt: TGTGCCTGGTGGGGGGCAGGGGGTCGGAACACTGAAGCTTTCTTT
d_gene: TRBD1; v_gene: TRBV27; abundance: NA; j_gene: TRBJ2-6; CDR3aa: CASSPRGTGSLGANVLTF; CDR3nt: TGTGCCAGCAGTCCCAGGGGGACAGGGTCGTTAGGGGCCAACGTCCTGACTTTC
d_gene: TRBD2; v_gene: TRBV4-1; abundance: many; j_gene: TRBJ2-1; CDR3aa: CASSQGTSEYNEQFF; CDR3nt: TGCGCCAGCAGCCAAGGGACTAGCGAGTACAATGAGCAGTTCTTC
d_gene: NA; v_gene: TRBV18; abundance: NA; j_gene: TRBJ2-7; CDR3aa: CASSLHLDESYEQYF; CDR3nt: TGTGCCAGCTCACTCCACCTTGATGAATCCTACGAGCAGTACTTC
d_gene: NA; v_gene: TRBV7-6; abundance: many; j_gene: TRBJ1-5; CDR3aa: CASSLGPGRNQPQHF; CDR3nt: TGTGCCAGCAGCTTAGGTCCCGGGCGCAATCAGCCCCAGCATTTT
d_gene: NA; v_gene: TRBV7-8; abundance: many; j_gene: TRBJ1-1; CDR3aa: CASSPPVGVWTEAFF; CDR3nt: TGTGCCAGCAGCCCCCCGGTGGGGGTGTGGACTGAAGCTTTCTTT
d_gene: TRBD1; v_gene: TRBV30; abundance: many; j_gene: TRBJ2-5; CDR3aa: CAWSRTGIQETQYF; CDR3nt: TGTGCCTGGAGTCGGACAGGGATTCAAGAGACCCAGTACTTC
d_gene: NA; v_gene: TRBV10-3; abundance: many; j_gene: TRBJ2-3; CDR3aa: CAISAAAGGGADTQYF; CDR3nt: TGTGCCATCAGTGCGGCGGCAGGGGGAGGCGCAGATACGCAGTATTTT
d_gene: NA; v_gene: TRBV2; abundance: many; j_gene: TRBJ1-4; CDR3aa: CASRDPHVNEKLFF; CDR3nt: TGTGCCAGCAGAGATCCCCACGTAAATGAAAAACTGTTTTTT
d_gene: TRBD1; v_gene: TRBV24-1; abundance: many; j_gene: TRBJ2-5; CDR3aa: CATSDSGTEETQYF; CDR3nt: TGTGCCACCAGTGATTCCGGGACAGAAGAGACCCAGTACTTC
d_gene: NA; v_gene: TRBV6-2/TRBV6-3; abundance: many; j_gene: TRBJ1-5; CDR3aa: CASTRNPQSFSNQPQHF; CDR3nt: TGTGCCAGCACCCGAAACCCTCAGAGTTTTAGCAATCAGCCCCAGCATTTT
d_gene: TRBD1; v_gene: TRBV24-1; abundance: few; j_gene: TRBJ2-6; CDR3aa: CATGPIPGQGYGANVLTF; CDR3nt: TGTGCCACCGGACCCATCCCGGGACAGGGCTACGGGGCCAACGTCCTGACTTTC